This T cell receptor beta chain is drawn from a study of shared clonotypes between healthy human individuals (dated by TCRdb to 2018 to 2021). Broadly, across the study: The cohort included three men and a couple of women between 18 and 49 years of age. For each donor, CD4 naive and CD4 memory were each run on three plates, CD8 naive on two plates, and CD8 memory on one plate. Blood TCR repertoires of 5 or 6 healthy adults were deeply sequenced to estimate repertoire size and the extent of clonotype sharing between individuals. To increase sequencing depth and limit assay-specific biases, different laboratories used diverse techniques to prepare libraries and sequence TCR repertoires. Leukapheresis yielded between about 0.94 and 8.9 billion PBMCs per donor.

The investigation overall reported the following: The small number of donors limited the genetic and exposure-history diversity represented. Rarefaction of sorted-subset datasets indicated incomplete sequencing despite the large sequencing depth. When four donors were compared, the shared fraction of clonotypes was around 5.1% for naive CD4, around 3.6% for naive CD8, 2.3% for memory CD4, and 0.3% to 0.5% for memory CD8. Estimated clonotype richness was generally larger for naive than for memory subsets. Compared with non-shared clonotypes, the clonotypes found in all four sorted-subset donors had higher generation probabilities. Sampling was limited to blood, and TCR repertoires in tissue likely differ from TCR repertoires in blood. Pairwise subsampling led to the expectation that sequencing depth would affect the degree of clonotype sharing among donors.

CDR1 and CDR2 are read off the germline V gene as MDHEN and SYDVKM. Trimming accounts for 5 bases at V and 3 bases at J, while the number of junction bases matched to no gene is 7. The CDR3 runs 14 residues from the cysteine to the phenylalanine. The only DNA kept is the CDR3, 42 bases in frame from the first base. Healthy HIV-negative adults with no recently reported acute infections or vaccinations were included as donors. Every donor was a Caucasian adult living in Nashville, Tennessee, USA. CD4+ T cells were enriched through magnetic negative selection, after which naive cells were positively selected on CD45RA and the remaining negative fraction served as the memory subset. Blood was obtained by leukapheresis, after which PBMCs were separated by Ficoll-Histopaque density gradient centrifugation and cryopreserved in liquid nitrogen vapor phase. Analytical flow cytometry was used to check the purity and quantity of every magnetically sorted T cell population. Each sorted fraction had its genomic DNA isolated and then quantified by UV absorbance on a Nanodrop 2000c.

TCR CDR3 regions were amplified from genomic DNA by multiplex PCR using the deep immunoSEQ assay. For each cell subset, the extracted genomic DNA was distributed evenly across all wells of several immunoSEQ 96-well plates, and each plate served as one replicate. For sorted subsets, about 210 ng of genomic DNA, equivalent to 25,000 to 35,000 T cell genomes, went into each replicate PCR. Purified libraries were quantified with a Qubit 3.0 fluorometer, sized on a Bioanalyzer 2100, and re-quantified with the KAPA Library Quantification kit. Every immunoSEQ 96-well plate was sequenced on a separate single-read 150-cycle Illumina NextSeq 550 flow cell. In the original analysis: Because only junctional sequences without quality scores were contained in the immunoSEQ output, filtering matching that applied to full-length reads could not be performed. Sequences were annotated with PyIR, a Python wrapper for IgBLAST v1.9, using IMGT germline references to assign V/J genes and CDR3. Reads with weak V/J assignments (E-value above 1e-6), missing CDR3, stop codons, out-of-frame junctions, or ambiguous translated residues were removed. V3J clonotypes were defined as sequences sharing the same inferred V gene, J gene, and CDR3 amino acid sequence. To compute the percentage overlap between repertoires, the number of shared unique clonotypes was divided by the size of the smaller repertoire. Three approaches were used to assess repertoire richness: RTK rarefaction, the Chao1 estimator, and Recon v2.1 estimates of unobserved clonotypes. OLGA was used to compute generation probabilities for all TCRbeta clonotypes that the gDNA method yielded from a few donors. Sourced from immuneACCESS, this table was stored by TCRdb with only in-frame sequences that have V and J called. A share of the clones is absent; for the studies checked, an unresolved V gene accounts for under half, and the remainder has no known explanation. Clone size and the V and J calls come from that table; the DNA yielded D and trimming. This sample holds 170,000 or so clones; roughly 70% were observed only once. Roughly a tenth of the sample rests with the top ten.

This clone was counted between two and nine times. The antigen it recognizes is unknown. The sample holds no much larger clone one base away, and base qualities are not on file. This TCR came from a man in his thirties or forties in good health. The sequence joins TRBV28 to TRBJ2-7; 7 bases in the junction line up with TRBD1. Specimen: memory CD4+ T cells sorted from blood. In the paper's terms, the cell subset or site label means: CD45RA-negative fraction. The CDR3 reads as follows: CASSPSGTVYEQYF. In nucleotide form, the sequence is TGTGCCAGCAGTCCGTCCGGGACAGTCTACGAGCAGTACTTC.